One sample yielded the 30 T cell receptor beta chains listed below, sequenced in a study of blood T cell repertoires in COVID-19. Repertoires were generated with immunoSEQ multiplex PCR, while TCRdb's copy carries only in-frame clones and drops some. The table records about 270,000 clones, about 85% of them present only once. Input material: peripheral blood. The receptors here all came from a human donor in a cohort sampled during active COVID-19.

This clone turned up a few times. V and J are TRBV9 and TRBJ2-2; tentatively, D is TRBD2 (6 bases). V shed 7 bases and J shed 6 bases, with 16 bases lying between them. The CDR3 has 14 amino acids. In germline, CDR1 is SGDLS, CDR2 YYNGEE. The CDR3 sequence: CASCAGPAPGELFF. CDR3 coding DNA: TGTGCCAGCTGTGCGGGACCCGCACCCGGGGAGCTGTTTTTT.

The rearrangement uses TRBV14 and TRBJ2-5; no reliable D call. V lost 9 bases and J lost 5, with 19 bases in between. Germline CDR1 SGHDN, CDR2 FVKESK. There are 14 residues in the CDR3. DNA for the CDR3: TGTGCCAGTAGTTCCCTCCCAACTACGGAGACCCAGTACTTC. Translating it yields CASSSLPTTETQYF. Drawing the rest from reference TRBV14 and TRBJ2-5, the complete variable domain is EAGVTQFPSHSVIEKGQTVTLRCDPISGHDNLYWYRRVMGKEIKFLLHFVKESKQDESGMPNNRFLAERTGGTYSTLKVQPAELEDSGVYFCASSSLPTTETQYFGPGTRLLVL.

The chain carries TRBV6-4 and TRBJ1-4, with 10 nucleotides matching TRBD1. This CDR3 is 14 amino acids long. The V and J ends lost 6 bases and 4 bases, in that order; junction bases with no gene match: 2. CDR1 and CDR2 from the germline V gene are MRHNA and SNTAGT. The CDR3 DNA reads TGTGCCAGCAGGGGGACAGGGGTTAATGAAAAACTGTTTTTT. Encoded protein: CASRGTGVNEKLFF.

The chain joins TRBV18 to TRBJ1-2; weak D call: TRBD1 (6 bases). Trimming removed 2 bases from V and 3 bases from J, with 16 bases in between. This CDR3 contains 16 residues. The germline CDR1 and CDR2 sequences are KGHSH and LQKENI. Written as DNA, the CDR3 is TGTGCCAGCTCACCAAAGCCGGGACAAGACGACTATGGCTACACCTTC. It specifies CASSPKPGQDDYGYTF.

In its sample, this clone was seen a few times. This chain connects TRBV4-2 to TRBJ2-7, with unresolved D. The CDR3 length is 13 residues. Trimming shortened V by 0 bases and J by 7 bases, and 10 bases separated the two germline ends. Looked up from germline, CDR1 is LGHNA and CDR2 is YNFKEQ. CDR3 loop: CASSQEVWAEQYF. CDR3 coding DNA: TGTGCCAGCAGCCAAGAAGTCTGGGCGGAGCAGTACTTC.

The rearrangement uses TRBV15 and TRBJ2-5, with D possibly TRBD2 on 5 matching bases. The CDR3 runs 17 residues. The germline V gene encodes CDR1 LNHNV and CDR2 YYDKDF (reference sequence). Deletions cut 0 bases from V and 3 bases from J, with 17 bases between. CDR3 bases: TGTGCCACCAGCAGAGATCCCCCTAGCACAGAAAAAGAGACCCAGTACTTC. Its protein is CATSRDPPSTEKETQYF.

V gene TRBV18 combines with J gene TRBJ1-1, with 12 bases identical to TRBD1. V was pared by 2 bases and J by 4 bases, with 5 bases of the junction left unmatched. The CDR3 runs to 16 residues. Germline V CDR1 and CDR2: KGHSH, LQKENI. The CDR3 DNA follows: TGTGCCAGCTCACCATTTGTGGGACAGGGGGCCACTGAAGCTTTCTTT. This encodes CASSPFVGQGATEAFF.

This chain joins TRBV7-2 and TRBJ2-3; tentative D call: TRBD2 (6 bases). This CDR3 has 16 residues. The V gene's germline CDR1 is SGHTA and CDR2 FQGNSA. Trimming took off 1 base at V and 0 bases at J, with 11 bases between the two ends. The CDR3 region is CASSLDPGVSTDTQYF. Written as DNA, the CDR3 is TGTGCCAGCAGCTTAGACCCGGGGGTTAGCACAGATACGCAGTATTTT.

This clone was seen only once. The gene calls are TRBV9 and TRBJ2-5, with D hard to call. Per germline, CDR1 SGDLS and CDR2 YYNGEE. The CDR3 is 14 amino acids. V shed 0 bases and J shed 0 bases, with 6 bases lying between them. The CDR3: CASSVGGHQETQYF. The CDR3 region has the DNA TGTGCCAGCAGCGTAGGAGGCCACCAAGAGACCCAGTACTTC.

This clone was counted a few times. The rearrangement joins TRBV7-9 to TRBJ2-7; D possibly corresponds to TRBD2 (5 bases). Germline assignment: CDR1 SEHNR and CDR2 FQNEAQ (reference sequence). The V gene lost 6 bases and the J gene lost 3 bases, with 15 bases spanning the gap. The CDR3 sequence is 14 residues long. DNA for the CDR3: TGTGCCAGCAGTGGGAGCAGCAGACTCTACGAGCAGTACTTC. It codes for CASSGSSRLYEQYF. Variable domain in full (rest from reference TRBV7-9 and TRBJ2-7): DTGVSQNPRHKITKRGQNVTFRCDPISEHNRLYWYRQTLGQGPEFLTYFQNEAQLEKSRLLSDRFSAERPKGSFSTLEIQRTEQGDSAMYLCASSGSSRLYEQYFGPGTRLTVT.

The CDR3 protein is CACNPGLPGQPQHF. The CDR3 bases are TGTGCCTGCAACCCGGGACTCCCGGGGCAGCCCCAGCATTTT. The J gene is TRBJ1-5, the V gene TRBV30; TRBD1 might be the D (5 bases). The V end lost 6 bases, the J end lost 7 bases, and 19 bases lay between the germline ends. The germline CDR1 and CDR2 sequences are GTSNPN and SVGIG (reference sequence). The CDR3 spans 14 residues.

V and J are TRBV30 and TRBJ2-7, with 7 bases fitting TRBD1. Germline V lookup: CDR1 GTSNPN, CDR2 SVGIG (reference sequence). Trimming cost V 2 bases and J 6 bases; bases outside gene matches: 4. The CDR3 loop spans 12 amino acids. CDR3 sequence: CAWSRTGTEQYF. The CDR3 region has the DNA TGTGCCTGGAGTAGGACAGGAACCGAGCAGTACTTC. Together with reference TRBV30 and TRBJ2-7, the CDR3 gives the full variable domain: SQTIHQWPATLVQPVGSPLSLECTVEGTSNPNLYWYRQAAGRGLQLLFYSVGIGQISSEVPQNLSASRPQDRQFILSSKKLLLSDSGFYLCAWSRTGTEQYFGPGTRLTVT.

The chain employs TRBV6-5 and TRBJ2-2, with 14 bases aligning to TRBD2. Germline V gene sequence: CDR1 MNHEY, CDR2 SVGAGI. CDR3 length: 16 amino acids. Trimming at V came to 2 bases and at J to 9 bases, leaving 5 bases not matched to a gene. CDR3 amino acids: CASSYGTSGSVRELFF. The CDR3 coding sequence is TGTGCCAGCAGTTACGGGACTAGCGGGAGTGTCAGGGAGCTGTTTTTT.

This chain joins TRBV27 and TRBJ2-2; TRBD2 aligns across 9 bases. Looked up from germline, CDR1 is MNHEY and CDR2 is SMNVEV (reference sequence). Trimming removed 6 bases from V and 5 bases from J; junction bases left unmatched: 7. The CDR3 runs to 15 residues. CDR3 in DNA: TGTGCCAGCAGCCGGTTTAGCGGGAGAACCGGGGAGCTGTTTTTT. Its translation is CASSRFSGRTGELFF.

DNA of the CDR3: TGCGCCAGCAGCTTGGAGGGGCCAAGAGTGCCCTCTGGAAACACCATATATTTT. This translates into CASSLEGPRVPSGNTIYF. This chain links TRBV5-1 with TRBJ1-3; tentative D call: TRBD1 (5 bases). Germline assignment: CDR1 SGHRS and CDR2 YFSETQ. Trimming removed 0 bases from V and 0 bases from J, with 16 bases in between. The CDR3 runs 18 residues.

DNA of the CDR3: TGTGCCATCAGTCGATATCAGGGACACCCGGTGGAGGCTTTCTTT. Its translation is CAISRYQGHPVEAFF. This chain joins TRBV10-3 and TRBJ1-1, with D possibly being TRBD1 (6 bases). Looked up from germline, CDR1 is ENHRY and CDR2 is SYGVKD. Trimming took 5 bases from V and 11 from J, leaving 24 bases between them. The CDR3 spans 15 residues.

The chain recombines TRBV3-1 (or the pseudogene TRBV3-2) with TRBJ1-1; D perhaps matches TRBD1 (6 bases). Deletions cut 4 bases from V and 7 bases from J, with 22 bases between. Germline values: CDR1 LGHDT, CDR2 YNNKEL (reference sequence). The CDR3 covers 16 residues. CDR3 amino acids: CASSPRTAARDNEAFF. The DNA for the CDR3 is TGTGCCAGCAGCCCCCGGACAGCCGCGAGGGACAATGAAGCTTTCTTT.

The V call is TRBV4-3, the J call TRBJ1-3; tentatively, D is TRBD1 (6 bases). Trimming took 0 bases from V and 2 from J, leaving 11 bases between them. This CDR3 has 16 amino acids. Germline CDR1 and CDR2: LGHNA and YSLEER. The CDR3 DNA reads as TGCGCCAGCAGCCAAGATTACGGGACAACTGGAAACACCATATATTTT. Translated: CASSQDYGTTGNTIYF.

This chain links TRBV5-8 with TRBJ2-5; 9 bases align to TRBD2. The germline CDR1 and CDR2 sequences are SGHTS and YDEGEE. V lost 3 bases and J lost 7; bases outside the gene matches: 13. The CDR3 spans 16 residues. CDR3 protein: CASSSGTSPGWGTQYF. For the CDR3, the DNA is TGTGCCAGCAGCTCCGGGACTAGCCCGGGCTGGGGGACCCAGTACTTC.

The gene calls are TRBV7-2 and TRBJ2-7; 7 positions agree with TRBD1. Germline assignment: CDR1 SGHTA and CDR2 FQGNSA. The CDR3 length is 13 residues. V was pared by 5 bases and J by 4 bases, with 5 bases of the junction left unmatched. The CDR3: CASSRDREYEQYF. CDR3 in DNA: TGTGCCAGCAGCCGGGACAGAGAATACGAGCAGTACTTC. Together with reference TRBV7-2 and TRBJ2-7, the CDR3 gives the full variable domain: GAGVSQSPSNKVTEKGKDVELRCDPISGHTALYWYRQSLGQGLEFLIYFQGNSAPDKSGLPSDRFSAERTGGSVSTLTIQRTQQEDSAVYLCASSRDREYEQYFGPGTRLTVT.

The chain is built from TRBV28 and TRBJ2-7; D might be TRBD2 (5 bases). The germline V gene encodes CDR1 MDHEN and CDR2 SYDVKM. The germline V and J ends were trimmed by 3 bases and 3 bases, with 15 bases remaining between them. The CDR3 extends over 15 amino acids. Here the CDR3 reads CASSLRSGRYYEQYF. DNA of the CDR3: TGTGCCAGCAGTTTGAGGTCGGGGAGATACTACGAGCAGTACTTC.

The V gene is TRBV5-1, the J gene TRBJ2-1; weak D call: TRBD1 (6 bases). This CDR3 is built from 15 residues. V gave up 3 bases and J gave up 7 bases, with 17 bases separating them. Germline CDR1 SGHRS, CDR2 YFSETQ. The CDR3 region has the DNA TGCGCCAGCAGCTCCCTGGGGGCAGCTAATAATGAGCAGTTCTTC. It yields the protein CASSSLGAANNEQFF.

The chain links TRBV12-3 or TRBV12-4 to TRBJ1-1; no clear D. The V gene lost 6 bases and the J gene lost 0 bases, with 8 bases spanning the gap. The CDR3 consists of 13 residues. The CDR3 sequence: CASRRGMNTEAFF. The CDR3 DNA reads TGTGCCAGCAGACGGGGAATGAACACTGAAGCTTTCTTT.

V and J are TRBV19 and TRBJ2-3, with a possible D match to TRBD2 (5 bases). Germline CDR1 and CDR2: LNHDA and SQIVND (reference sequence). V was pared by 3 bases and J by 2 bases, with 18 bases between. The CDR3 is made up of 17 amino acids. Here the CDR3 DNA reads TGTGCCAGTAGTATTCCCCCAGGACGGGGTCCCACAGATACGCAGTATTTT. Translation: CASSIPPGRGPTDTQYF.

The chain has TRBV7-9 and TRBJ2-5, with D possibly TRBD2 on 5 matching bases. V gave up 3 bases and J gave up 6 bases, with 11 bases separating them. The length of the CDR3 is 13 residues. Germline-derived CDR1 and CDR2 are SEHNR and FQNEAQ (reference sequence). DNA for the CDR3: TGTGCCAGCAGCTTGTTTCTCGGGAAGACCCAGTACTTC. Encoded protein: CASSLFLGKTQYF.

The chain carries TRBV5-4 and TRBJ2-1; D might be TRBD1 (6 bases). The CDR3 runs 18 residues. Germline V gene data show CDR1 as SGHNT and CDR2 as YYREEE (reference sequence). Trimming shortened V by 1 base and J by 0 bases, and 17 bases separated the two germline ends. CDR3 nucleotides: TGTGCCAGCAGCTTGAGCACAGGGTCCTTTAGCTCCTACAATGAGCAGTTCTTC. This translates into CASSLSTGSFSSYNEQFF.

The chain has TRBV18 and TRBJ2-5; TRBD1 matches at 8 bases. The CDR3 covers 14 residues. The trim removed 5 bases at V and 4 bases at J, leaving 6 bases unmatched. Germline CDR1 KGHSH, CDR2 LQKENI. For the CDR3, the DNA is TGTGCCAGCTCAGCCGCAGGGGGCACAGAGACCCAGTACTTC. Protein: CASSAAGGTETQYF.

The chain is built from TRBV6-2 or TRBV6-3 and TRBJ2-5, with 8 positions matching TRBD2. V was pared by 2 bases and J by 5 bases, with 7 bases of the junction left unmatched. CDR3 length equals 15 residues. Germline CDR1 reads MNHEY; CDR2 reads SVGEGT. Here the CDR3 reads CASSYTNSGSETQYF. DNA of the CDR3: TGTGCCAGCAGTTACACAAACAGCGGGAGTGAGACCCAGTACTTC.

The rearrangement joins TRBV6-5 to TRBJ2-1; the D gene is possibly TRBD2 (5 bases). Per the germline V gene, CDR1 is MNHEY and CDR2 is SVGAGI. CDR3 length: 14 residues. V was cut by 7 bases and J by 5 bases, with 15 bases left in between. This chain's CDR3 is CASTKLYGDNEQFF. The CDR3 coding sequence is TGTGCCAGCACCAAACTATACGGGGACAATGAGCAGTTCTTC.

The chain recombines TRBV6-5 with TRBJ1-1, with 10 bases identical to TRBD1. V gave up 9 bases and J gave up 5 bases; unmatched junction bases: 3. Germline lookup yields CDR1 MNHEY and CDR2 SVGAGI. CDR3 length: 12 amino acids. CDR3 bases: TGTGCCAGTGGACAGGGGGGGACTGAAGCTTTCTTT. This encodes CASGQGGTEAFF.